This T cell receptor (beta chain) was profiled in a study of control samples from healthy donors and cancer patients. V gave up 0 bases and J gave up 0 bases, with 10 bases separating them. Germline CDR1 and CDR2: SGHRS and YFSETQ. There are 16 residues in the CDR3. This clone was seen a single time. Assay used: immunoSEQ multiplex PCR; TCRdb lists only in-frame clones, some missing. The sample has approximately 170,000 clones; around 91% are singletons. Sample: blood. This receptor was identified in a woman in her 50s in good health. This chain links TRBV5-1 with TRBJ1-3, with D tentatively TRBD1 (6 bases). The CDR3 loop is CASSLVWGASGNTIYF. The CDR3 DNA sequence: TGCGCCAGCAGCTTGGTGTGGGGGGCCTCTGGAAACACCATATATTTT. Drawing the rest from reference TRBV5-1 and TRBJ1-3, the complete variable domain is KAGVTQTPRYLIKTRGQQVTLSCSPISGHRSVSWYQQTPGQGLQFLFEYFSETQRNKGNFPGRFSGRQFSNSRSEMNVSTLELGDSALYLCASSLVWGASGNTIYFGEGSWLTVV.